This T cell receptor (beta chain) originates from a study of identical twins. The CDR3 spans 11 residues. CDR1 is DFQATT, CDR2 SNEGSKA, per germline (reference sequence). Trimming stripped 7 bases from V and 5 bases from J, with 11 bases between. A universal primer site came from template switching; cDNA carried unique molecular identifiers. TCRdb redid the calling of the 5' RACE reads with MiXCR, one entry per CDR3 protein. The data hold 150,000 or so distinct CDR3 sequences, with under 4.5% observed a single time. Study observations and caveats: Not following the same donors, the study drew its conclusions from cross-sectional statistical analysis. Insertions were fewer in abundant cord blood beta clonotypes, whereas memory repertoires showed none of this pattern.

This clonotype was detected many times. The antigen is undetermined. Sequencing was carried out using memory T cells sorted from blood. The rearrangement joins TRBV20-1 to TRBJ1-2; no clear D. The receptor comes from a man between 18 and 35 years old in good health. CDR3 nucleotides: TGCAGTGGCCCCCCCGAGTATGGCTACACCTTC. This sequence encodes CSGPPEYGYTF.